This T cell receptor beta chain was identified in a study of shared clonotypes between healthy human individuals (dated by TCRdb to the early 2020s). As for the study more broadly: Two women and a few men aged 18 to 49 years were included in the cohort. To estimate repertoire size and how much clonotype sharing occurs between individuals, the study deeply sequenced the blood TCR repertoires of about five healthy adults. Different laboratories and diverse techniques were used to prepare libraries and sequence TCR repertoires, to increase sequencing depth and limit assay-specific biases. For each donor, CD4 naive and CD4 memory were each run on three plates, CD8 naive on two plates, and CD8 memory on one plate. Between about 0.8 and 9 billion PBMCs per donor were obtained by leukapheresis.

Healthy HIV-negative adults with no recently reported acute infections or vaccinations were included as donors. Every donor was a Caucasian adult living in Nashville, Tennessee, USA. CD8 memory samples were composed of magnetically selected CD45RO+ cells combined with CCR7-negative CD45RA+ effector memory (TemRA) cells. After blood collection by leukapheresis, PBMCs were isolated using Ficoll-Histopaque density gradient centrifugation and then cryopreserved in the vapor phase of liquid nitrogen. Analytical flow cytometry was used to check the purity and quantity of every magnetically sorted T cell population. Genomic DNA was isolated from every sorted fraction and measured by UV absorbance on a Nanodrop 2000c. Using the deep immunoSEQ assay, multiplex PCR amplified TCR CDR3 regions from genomic DNA. For each cell subset, the extracted genomic DNA was distributed evenly across all wells of several immunoSEQ 96-well plates, and each plate served as one replicate. For sorted subsets, around 0.2 ug genomic DNA, equal to tens of thousands of T cell genomes, was loaded into each replicate PCR. The purified libraries were quantified using a Qubit 3.0 fluorometer, sized with a Bioanalyzer 2100, and then quantified again using the KAPA Library Quantification kit. Every immunoSEQ 96-well plate was sequenced on a separate single-read 150-cycle Illumina NextSeq 550 flow cell. As for the original processing: Because the immunoSEQ output held only junctional sequences and lacked quality scores, the filtering could not match the filtering applied to full-length reads. To assign V/J genes and CDR3, sequences were annotated using PyIR, a Python wrapper for IgBLAST v1.9, with IMGT germline references. Reads were removed for weak V/J assignments (E-value above 1e-6), missing CDR3, stop codons, out-of-frame junctions, or ambiguous translated residues. A V3J clonotype was defined by an identical inferred V gene, J gene, and CDR3 amino acid sequence. Percentage overlap between repertoires was calculated by dividing the number of shared unique clonotypes by the size of the smaller repertoire. Three approaches were used to assess repertoire richness: RTK rarefaction, the Chao1 estimator, and Recon v2.1 estimates of unobserved clonotypes. For all TCRbeta clonotypes obtained by the gDNA method from a few donors, generation probabilities were computed with OLGA. TCRdb retrieved this table from immuneACCESS and kept in-frame rearrangements only. Not all clones are present; in checked studies, unresolved V genes account for under half, and no reason is known for the remainder. The V and J calls and clone size are taken from that table; D and trimming were inferred from the DNA. The sample table shows about 120,000 clones, and 55% to 70% are seen once. Of the sample, roughly a quarter falls within the top ten clones.

From the cysteine up to the phenylalanine, the CDR3 has a length of 16 residues. Only CDR3 DNA is held: 48 bases, read in frame from base 1. V is pruned by 3 bases and J by 2 bases, leaving 8 bases of the junction without a gene match. In the germline V gene, CDR1 corresponds to MGHDK and CDR2 to SYGVNS. What the study reported, not specific to this receptor: Larger estimated clonotype richness was generally found for naive subsets than for memory subsets. Pairwise subsampling led to the expectation that sequencing depth would affect the degree of clonotype sharing among donors. Clonotypes shared by all four sorted-subset donors showed higher generation probabilities than non-shared clonotypes. About 5% of naive CD4, around 3.5% of naive CD8, approximately 2.2% of memory CD4, and about 0.4% of memory CD8 clonotypes were shared across several donors. Incomplete sequencing was indicated by rarefaction of sorted-subset datasets, despite the large sequencing depth. The small number of donors limited the genetic and exposure-history diversity represented. Sampling was restricted to blood, and TCR repertoires in tissues likely differ from the TCR repertoires found in blood.

This clone was picked up a small number of times. Its antigen is unknown. Base qualities are not at hand, and no much larger clone is one base apart. The sample consisted of memory CD8+ T cells sorted from blood. Reading the label with the study, this specimen's cell subset or site is: CD45RO+ cells pooled with CCR7-negative TemRA cells. This sequence was found in a woman under 40 in good health. In this chain, TRBV25-1 is recombined with TRBJ2-7, and TRBD2 matches 9 of the central bases. The DNA sequence reads TGTGCCAGCAGTGAGGTTGGGGCTAGCGGGACCTACGAGCAGTACTTC. Its translation is CASSEVGASGTYEQYF.